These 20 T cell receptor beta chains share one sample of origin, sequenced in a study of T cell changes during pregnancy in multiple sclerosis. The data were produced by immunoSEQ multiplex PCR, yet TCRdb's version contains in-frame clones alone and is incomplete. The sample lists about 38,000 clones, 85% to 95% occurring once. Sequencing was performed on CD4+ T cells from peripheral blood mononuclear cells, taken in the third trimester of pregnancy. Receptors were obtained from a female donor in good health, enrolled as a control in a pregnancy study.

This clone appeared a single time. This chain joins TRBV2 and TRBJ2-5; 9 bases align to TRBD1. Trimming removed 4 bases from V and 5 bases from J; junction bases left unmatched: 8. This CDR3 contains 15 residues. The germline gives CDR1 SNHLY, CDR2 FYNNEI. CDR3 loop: CASSVGQGLMETQYF. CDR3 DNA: TGTGCCAGCAGTGTAGGACAGGGGTTAATGGAGACCCAGTACTTC.

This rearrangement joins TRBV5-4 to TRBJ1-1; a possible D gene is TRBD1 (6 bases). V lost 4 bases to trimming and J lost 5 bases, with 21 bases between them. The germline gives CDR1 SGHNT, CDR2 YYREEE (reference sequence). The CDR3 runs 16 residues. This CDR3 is CASSPSRGRGRTEAFF. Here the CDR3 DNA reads TGTGCCAGCAGCCCGTCCCGGGGCAGGGGCCGGACTGAAGCTTTCTTT.

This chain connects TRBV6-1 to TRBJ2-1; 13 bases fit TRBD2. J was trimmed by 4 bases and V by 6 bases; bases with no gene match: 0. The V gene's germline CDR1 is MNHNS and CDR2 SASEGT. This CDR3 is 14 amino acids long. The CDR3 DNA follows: TGTGCCAGCAGGGGACTAGCGGGGTACAATGAGCAGTTCTTC. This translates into CASRGLAGYNEQFF.

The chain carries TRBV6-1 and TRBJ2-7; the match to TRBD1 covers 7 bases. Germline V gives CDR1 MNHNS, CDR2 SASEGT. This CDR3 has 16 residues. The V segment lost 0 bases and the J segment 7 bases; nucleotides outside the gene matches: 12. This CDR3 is CASSEAWGQYGGEQYF. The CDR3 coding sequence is TGTGCCAGCAGTGAAGCGTGGGGACAGTACGGTGGAGAGCAGTACTTC.

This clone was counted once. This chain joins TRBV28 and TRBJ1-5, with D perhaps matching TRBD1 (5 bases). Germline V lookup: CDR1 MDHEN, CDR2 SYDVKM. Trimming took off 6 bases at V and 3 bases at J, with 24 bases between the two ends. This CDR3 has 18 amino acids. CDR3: CASSILGGDGMFNQPQHF. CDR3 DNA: TGTGCCAGCAGCATCCTGGGAGGGGACGGTATGTTCAATCAGCCCCAGCATTTT. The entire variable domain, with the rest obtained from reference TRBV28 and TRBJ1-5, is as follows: DVKVTQSSRYLVKRTGEKVFLECVQDMDHENMFWYRQDPGLGLRLIYFSYDVKMKEKGDIPEGYSVSREKKERFSLILESASTNQTSMYLCASSILGGDGMFNQPQHFGDGTRLSIL.

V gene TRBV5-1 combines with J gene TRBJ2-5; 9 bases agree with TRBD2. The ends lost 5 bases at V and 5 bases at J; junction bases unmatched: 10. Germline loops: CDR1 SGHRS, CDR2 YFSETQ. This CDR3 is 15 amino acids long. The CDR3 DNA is TGCGCCAGCAGTTTTAGCGGGAGTGTTTCCGAGACCCAGTACTTC. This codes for CASSFSGSVSETQYF.

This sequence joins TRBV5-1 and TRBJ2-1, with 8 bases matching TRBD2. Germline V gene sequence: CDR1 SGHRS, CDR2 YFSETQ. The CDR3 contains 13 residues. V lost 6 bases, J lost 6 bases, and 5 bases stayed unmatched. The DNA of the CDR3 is TGCGCCAGCACCCCCGGGACTAGCAATGAGCAGTTCTTC. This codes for CASTPGTSNEQFF.

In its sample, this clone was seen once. The CDR3 DNA sequence: TGTGCCAGCAGCAAGAAAGGAGATAATCAGCCCCAGCATTTT. Translated, it gives CASSKKGDNQPQHF. This chain links TRBV21-1 with TRBJ1-5. TRBV21-1 constitutes a pseudogene. The CDR3 contains 14 residues.

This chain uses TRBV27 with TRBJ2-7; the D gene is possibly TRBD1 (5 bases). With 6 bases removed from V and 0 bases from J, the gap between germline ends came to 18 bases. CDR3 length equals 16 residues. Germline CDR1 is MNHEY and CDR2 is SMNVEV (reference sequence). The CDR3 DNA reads TGTGCCAGCAGACGGTGGGCGGCCGACAGCTCCTACGAGCAGTACTTC. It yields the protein CASRRWAADSSYEQYF.

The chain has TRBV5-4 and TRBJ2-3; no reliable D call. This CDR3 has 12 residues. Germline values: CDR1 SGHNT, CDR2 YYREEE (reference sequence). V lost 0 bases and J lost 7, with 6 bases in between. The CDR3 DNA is TGTGCCAGCAGCTTGGGAGAATATACGCAGTATTTT. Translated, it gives CASSLGEYTQYF.

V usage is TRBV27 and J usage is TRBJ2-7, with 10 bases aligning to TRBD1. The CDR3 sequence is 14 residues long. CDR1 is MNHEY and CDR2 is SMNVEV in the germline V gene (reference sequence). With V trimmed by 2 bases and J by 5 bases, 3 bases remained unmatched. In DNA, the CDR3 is TGTGCCAGCAGTTTAGGACAGGGGGTGGACGAGCAGTACTTC. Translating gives CASSLGQGVDEQYF.

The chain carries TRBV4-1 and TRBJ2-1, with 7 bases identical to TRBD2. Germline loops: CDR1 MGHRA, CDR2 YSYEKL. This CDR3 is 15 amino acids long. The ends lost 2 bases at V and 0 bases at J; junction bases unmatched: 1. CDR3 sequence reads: CASSQLADSYNEQFF. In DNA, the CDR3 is TGCGCCAGCAGCCAACTAGCGGACTCCTACAATGAGCAGTTCTTC.

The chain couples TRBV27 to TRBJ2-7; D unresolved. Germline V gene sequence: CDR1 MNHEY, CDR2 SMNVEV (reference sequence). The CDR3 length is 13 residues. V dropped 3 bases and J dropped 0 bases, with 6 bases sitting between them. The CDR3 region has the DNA TGTGCCAGCAGTTTGTACACCTCCTACGAGCAGTACTTC. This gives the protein CASSLYTSYEQYF.

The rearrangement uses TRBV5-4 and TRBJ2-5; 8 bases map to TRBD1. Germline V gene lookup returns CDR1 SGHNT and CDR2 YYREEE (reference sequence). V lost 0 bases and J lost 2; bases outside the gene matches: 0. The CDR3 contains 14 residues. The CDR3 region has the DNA TGTGCCAGCAGCTTGGGACAGGGGCAAGAGACCCAGTACTTC. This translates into CASSLGQGQETQYF. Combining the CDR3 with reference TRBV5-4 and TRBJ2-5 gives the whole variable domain ETGVTQSPTHLIKTRGQQVTLRCSSQSGHNTVSWYQQALGQGPQFIFQYYREEENGRGNFPPRFSGLQFPNYSSELNVNALELDDSALYLCASSLGQGQETQYFGPGTRLLVL.

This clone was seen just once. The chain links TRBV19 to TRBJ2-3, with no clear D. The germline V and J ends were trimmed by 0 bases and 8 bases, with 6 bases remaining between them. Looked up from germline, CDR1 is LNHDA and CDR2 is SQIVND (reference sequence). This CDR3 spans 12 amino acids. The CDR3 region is CASSIEASTQYF. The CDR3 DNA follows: TGTGCCAGTAGTATAGAAGCTAGTACGCAGTATTTT.

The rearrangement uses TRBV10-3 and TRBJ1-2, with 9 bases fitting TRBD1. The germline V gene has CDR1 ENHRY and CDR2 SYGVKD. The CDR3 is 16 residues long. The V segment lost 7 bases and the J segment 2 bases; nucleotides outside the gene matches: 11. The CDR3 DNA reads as TGTGCCATCACCATCGTCCCGGGACAGGGAAACTATGGCTACACCTTC. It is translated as CAITIVPGQGNYGYTF.

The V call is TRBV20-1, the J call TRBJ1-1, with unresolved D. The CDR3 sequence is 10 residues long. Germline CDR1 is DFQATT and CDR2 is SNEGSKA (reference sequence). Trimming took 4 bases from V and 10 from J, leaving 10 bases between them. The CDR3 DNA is TGCAGTGCTATTGGGAGTACAGCTTTCTTT. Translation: CSAIGSTAFF.

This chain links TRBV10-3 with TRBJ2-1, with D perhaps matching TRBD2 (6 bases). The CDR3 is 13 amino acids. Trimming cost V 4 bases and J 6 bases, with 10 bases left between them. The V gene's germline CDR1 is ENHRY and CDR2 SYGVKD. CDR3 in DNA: TGTGCCATCAGTGGGAGGGCCGTCAATGAGCAGTTCTTC. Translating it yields CAISGRAVNEQFF.

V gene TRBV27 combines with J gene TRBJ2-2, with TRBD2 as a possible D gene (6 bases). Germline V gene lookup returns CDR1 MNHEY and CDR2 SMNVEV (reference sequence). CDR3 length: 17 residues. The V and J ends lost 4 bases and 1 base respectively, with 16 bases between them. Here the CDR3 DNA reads TGTGCCAGCAGTTCCTGGGGGAAGGGAGGGAACACCGGGGAGCTGTTTTTT. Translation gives CASSSWGKGGNTGELFF.

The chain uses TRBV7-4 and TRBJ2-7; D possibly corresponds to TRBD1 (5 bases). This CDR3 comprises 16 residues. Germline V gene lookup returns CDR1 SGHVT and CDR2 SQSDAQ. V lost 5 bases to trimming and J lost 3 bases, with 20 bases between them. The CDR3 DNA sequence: TGTGCCAGCAGCCCAAAGGTAGGGGTCCCCTTCTACGAGCAGTACTTC. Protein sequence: CASSPKVGVPFYEQYF.